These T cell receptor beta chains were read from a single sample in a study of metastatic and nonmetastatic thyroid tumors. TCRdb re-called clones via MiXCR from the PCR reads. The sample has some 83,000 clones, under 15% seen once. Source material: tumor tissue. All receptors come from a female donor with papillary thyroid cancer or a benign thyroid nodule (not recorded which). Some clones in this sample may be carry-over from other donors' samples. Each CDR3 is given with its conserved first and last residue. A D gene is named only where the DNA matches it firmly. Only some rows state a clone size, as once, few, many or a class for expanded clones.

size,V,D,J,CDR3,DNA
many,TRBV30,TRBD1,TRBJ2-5,CAWSATGQGVETQYF,TGTGCCTGGAGTGCCACGGGGCAGGGGGTAGAGACCCAGTACTTC
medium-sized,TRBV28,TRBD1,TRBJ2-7,CASSKGGPSYEQYF,TGTGCCAGCAGTAAAGGGGGCCCCTCCTACGAGCAGTACTTC
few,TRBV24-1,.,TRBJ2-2,CATMGQGAGGELFF,TGTGCCACCATGGGACAAGGGGCGGGAGGGGAGCTGTTTTTT
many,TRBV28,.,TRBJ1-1,CASSLFRGGVTEAFF,TGTGCCAGCAGTTTATTCCGGGGGGGGGTCACTGAAGCTTTCTTT
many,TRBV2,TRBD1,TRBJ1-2,CASSFQGGYGYTF,TGTGCCAGCAGTTTTCAGGGGGGCTATGGCTACACCTTC
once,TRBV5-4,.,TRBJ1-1,CASTGGLSSLKAFF,TGTGCCAGCACCGGGGGCCTTTCCTCTCTCAAAGCTTTCTTT
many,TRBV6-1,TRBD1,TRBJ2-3,CASSHLKDRGTDTQYF,TGTGCCAGCAGTCACCTAAAGGACAGGGGAACAGATACGCAGTATTTT
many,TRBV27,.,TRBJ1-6,CASSPSTNSPLHF,TGTGCCAGCAGTCCCTCAACGAATTCACCCCTCCACTTT
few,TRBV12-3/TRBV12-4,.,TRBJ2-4,CASSLVPGRGDVAKNIQYF,TGTGCCAGCAGTTTAGTTCCGGGTCGTGGGGATGTGGCCAAAAACATTCAGTACTTC
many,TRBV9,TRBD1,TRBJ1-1,CASSAGQVNTEAFF,TGTGCCAGCAGCGCAGGACAGGTGAACACTGAAGCTTTCTTT
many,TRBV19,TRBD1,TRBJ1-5,CASKGTAISNQPQHF,TGTGCCAGTAAGGGGACAGCGATTAGCAATCAGCCCCAGCATTTT
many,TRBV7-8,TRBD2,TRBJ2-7,CASSLSGLAGGVVNEQYF,TGTGCCAGCAGCTTATCGGGACTAGCGGGAGGGGTCGTGAACGAGCAGTACTTC
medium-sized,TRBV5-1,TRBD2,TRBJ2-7,CASSFGGASGRIGYEQYF,TGCGCCAGCAGCTTTGGTGGGGCTAGCGGGAGAATTGGATACGAGCAGTACTTC
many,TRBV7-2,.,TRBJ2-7,CASSSGPYAEGYF,TGTGCCAGCAGCTCAGGACCTTACGCCGAGGGTTACTTC
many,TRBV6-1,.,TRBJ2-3,CASSEASPLTDTQYF,TGTGCCAGCAGTGAAGCGAGTCCTCTCACAGATACGCAGTATTTT
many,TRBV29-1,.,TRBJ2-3,CSVEGILGGRWSTDTQYF,TGCAGCGTTGAAGGAATACTTGGTGGGAGATGGAGCACAGATACGCAGTATTTT
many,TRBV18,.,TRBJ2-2,CASSTGRGNTGELFF,TGTGCCAGCTCGACGGGCCGGGGAAACACCGGGGAGCTGTTTTTT
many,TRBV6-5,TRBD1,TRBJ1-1,CASSYSTGVNTEAFF,TGTGCCAGCAGTTACTCCACAGGGGTAAACACTGAAGCTTTCTTT
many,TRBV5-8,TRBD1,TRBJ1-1,CASSEQGWGTEAFF,TGTGCCAGCAGCGAACAGGGGTGGGGCACTGAAGCTTTCTTT
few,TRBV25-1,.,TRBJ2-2,CASSKEFGELFF,TGTGCCAGCAGTAAGGAGTTTGGGGAGCTGTTTTTT
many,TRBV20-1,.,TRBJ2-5,CSASKGAAGGETQYF,TGCAGTGCTTCGAAGGGAGCTGCGGGTGGGGAGACCCAGTACTTC
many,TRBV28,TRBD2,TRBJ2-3,CASSRRLAGGGDTQYF,TGTGCCAGCAGTCGTAGACTAGCGGGAGGTGGAGATACGCAGTATTTT
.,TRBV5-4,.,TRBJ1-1,CASSPGTLQNTEAFF,TGTGCCAGCAGCCCAGGGACACTGCAGAACACTGAAGCTTTCTTT
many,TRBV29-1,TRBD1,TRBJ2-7,CSAGGGQGANEQYF,TGCAGCGCCGGCGGGGGACAGGGGGCCAACGAGCAGTACTTC
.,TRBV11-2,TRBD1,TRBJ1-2,CASKPGGVYGYTF,TGTGCCAGCAAACCAGGGGGCGTCTATGGCTACACCTTC
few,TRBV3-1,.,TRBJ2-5,CASSQDTGWETQYF,TGTGCCAGCAGCCAAGACACAGGGTGGGAGACCCAGTACTTC
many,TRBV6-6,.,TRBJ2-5,CASSYPKGRENEETQYF,TGTGCCAGCAGTTACCCCAAAGGTCGAGAGAATGAAGAGACCCAGTACTTC
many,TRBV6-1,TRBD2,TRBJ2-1,CASSDLAGYNEQFF,TGTGCCAGCAGTGACCTAGCGGGGTACAATGAGCAGTTCTTC
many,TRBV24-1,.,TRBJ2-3,CATRGGPSTDTQYF,TGTGCCACCAGAGGCGGGCCAAGCACAGATACGCAGTATTTT
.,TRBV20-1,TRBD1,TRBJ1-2,CSARHGQGYGYKF,TGCAGTGCTAGGCACGGACAGGGGTATGGCTACAAATTC
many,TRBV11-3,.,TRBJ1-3,CASSLGDRCSGNTIYF,TGTGCCAGCAGCTTAGGGGACCGTTGCTCTGGAAACACCATATATTTT
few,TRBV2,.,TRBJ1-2,CASSEGVLGHTF,TGTGCCAGCAGTGAGGGGGTGCTTGGCCACACCTTC
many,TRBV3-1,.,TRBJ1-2,CASSSRYGYTF,TGTGCCAGCAGCTCCCGCTATGGCTACACCTTC
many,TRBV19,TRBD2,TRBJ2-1,CASSITSGRLANEQFF,TGTGCCAGTAGTATTACTAGCGGGAGACTGGCTAATGAGCAGTTCTTC
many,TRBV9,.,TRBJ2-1,CASSSQTGSLREQFF,TGTGCCAGCAGCTCCCAAACGGGGAGCCTTCGTGAGCAGTTCTTC
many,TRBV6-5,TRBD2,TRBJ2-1,CASSYGLAGVPGYNEQFF,TGTGCCAGCAGTTACGGACTAGCGGGGGTCCCAGGGTACAATGAGCAGTTCTTC
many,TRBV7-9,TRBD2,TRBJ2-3,CASSFGGRGFDTQYF,TGTGCCAGCAGCTTCGGCGGGAGGGGATTTGATACGCAGTATTTT
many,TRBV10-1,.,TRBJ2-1,CASSLGRNEQFF,TGCGCCAGCAGTTTAGGACGGAATGAGCAGTTCTTC
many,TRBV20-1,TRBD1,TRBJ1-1,CSATGGDTEAFF,TGCAGTGCTACAGGGGGTGATACTGAAGCTTTCTTT
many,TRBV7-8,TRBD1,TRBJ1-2,CASSPQGADGYTF,TGTGCCAGCAGCCCACAGGGGGCGGATGGCTACACCTTC
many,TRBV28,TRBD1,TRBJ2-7,CASNGSGQGAGEQYF,TGTGCCAGCAACGGGTCCGGACAGGGGGCTGGGGAGCAGTACTTC
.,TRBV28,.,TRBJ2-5,CASSLPRQYQETQYF,TGTGCCAGCAGTTTACCCCGACAGTACCAAGAGACCCAGTACTTC
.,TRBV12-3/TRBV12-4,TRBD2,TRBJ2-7,CARSRVAGGYRYEQYF,TGTGCCAGATCCCGTGTAGCGGGAGGGTACCGCTACGAGCAGTACTTC